Below, 32 T cell receptor beta chains from the same sample are listed, as sequenced in a study of blood T cells in healthy people across ages. The use of a sample-barcoded 5' primer and a J-beta primer mix characterized a second PCR of roughly 7 to 11 cycles. TCRdb analysed the 5' RACE reads with MiXCR anew, one entry per CDR3 protein. Among hundreds of thousands of distinct CDR3 sequences listed, around half were seen once. The material sequenced was blood. Receptors were obtained from a man aged 80 or over in good health.

Worth noting for this clonotype: A junction end diverges from the germline sequence, so it may reflect a read error. This chain joins TRBV10-3 and TRBJ2-7; the match to TRBD1 covers 9 bases. Germline V gene data show CDR1 as ENHRY and CDR2 as SYGVKD. The length of the CDR3 is 14 residues. CDR3 nucleotides: TGTGCCATCGGACAGGGGTTACCCCCCTACGAGCGGTACTTC. Translation gives CAIGQGLPPYERYF.

J is TRBJ2-3 and V is TRBV15; a weak D match, TRBD1 (6 bases). V lost 0 bases, J lost 6 bases, and 13 bases lay in between. Germline values: CDR1 LNHNV, CDR2 YYDKDF (reference sequence). The CDR3 has 15 amino acids. CDR3 amino acids: CATSRDRPTGDTQYF. The CDR3 coding sequence is TGTGCCACCAGCAGAGATCGGCCAACAGGGGATACGCAGTATTTT.

Worth noting for this clonotype: A read error may be the cause here, since a much bigger clone is one base away. The V and J genes are TRBV12-3 or TRBV12-4 and TRBJ2-5; tentatively, D is TRBD1 or TRBD2 (5 bases each). The CDR3 is made up of 14 amino acids. The ends were cut back, 6 bases at V and 2 bases at J, with 13 bases in the middle. The DNA of the CDR3 is TGTGCCAGCAGCACGTGGGGACCTCAAGAGACCCAGTACTTC. Translating gives CASSTWGPQETQYF.

The V and J genes are TRBV6-5 and TRBJ1-4, with D perhaps TRBD1 (6 bases). The germline V gene encodes CDR1 MNHEY and CDR2 SVGAGI. The ends were cut back, 0 bases at V and 8 bases at J, with 16 bases in the middle. The CDR3 is made up of 16 amino acids. The CDR3 loop reads CASSYSLGGLSEKLFF. The CDR3 coding sequence is TGTGCCAGCAGTTACTCTTTAGGGGGGCTGTCAGAAAAACTGTTTTTT.

Only a few counts were recorded for this clonotype. A single base separates this from a much larger clone, so it may be a read error. The chain uses TRBV24-1 and TRBJ2-5; maybe TRBD1 (5 bases). Germline V gives CDR1 KGHDR, CDR2 SFDVKD. V was trimmed by 10 bases and J by 11 bases, leaving 16 bases between them. This CDR3 region has 11 residues. CDR3 in amino acids: CATGWNKGQYF. The CDR3 DNA is TGTGCCACTGGTTGGAACAAGGGGCAGTACTTC.

This clonotype was observed a handful of times. At one boundary the junction diverges from the germline segment, which might be a read error. The J gene is TRBJ2-7, the V gene TRBV3-1; D is undetermined. Germline lookup yields CDR1 LGHDT and CDR2 YNNKEL (reference sequence). The CDR3 consists of 13 residues. The CDR3 is CASTQERRSEQYF. The DNA of the CDR3 is TGTGCCAGCACCCAAGAGAGAAGAAGCGAGCAGTACTTC.

The rearrangement links TRBV2 to TRBJ2-1, with 7 bases fitting TRBD2. V shed 4 bases and J 0 bases; nucleotides not matched to a gene: 6. From germline, CDR1 is SNHLY and CDR2 FYNNEI. The CDR3 has 16 residues. Here the CDR3 reads CASSAEAGSSYNEQFF. The DNA of the CDR3 is TGTGCCAGCAGTGCAGAAGCGGGGAGCTCCTACAATGAGCAGTTCTTC.

J is TRBJ1-2 and V is TRBV4-3; D perhaps matches TRBD1 (5 bases). The CDR3 is 12 residues long. Trimming took 1 base from V and 6 from J, leaving 6 bases between them. CDR1 and CDR2 from the germline V gene are LGHNA and YSLEER. The CDR3 region has the DNA TGCGCCAGCAGCCAAGGACAGCATGGCTACACCTTC. Translation: CASSQGQHGYTF.

The count of this clonotype is one. The chain links TRBV20-1 to TRBJ1-2, with D unresolved. The CDR3 extends over 13 amino acids. V was cut by 3 bases and J by 7 bases, with 15 bases left in between. Germline V CDR1 and CDR2: DFQATT, SNEGSKA (reference sequence). CDR3 nucleotides: TGCAGTGCTAGTATCGGTGGCCCTCGTGGCTACACCTTC. Its translation is CSASIGGPRGYTF.

The chain joins TRBV11-2 to TRBJ1-6; D not certain. Trimming took 1 base from V and 6 from J, leaving 10 bases between them. Looked up from germline, CDR1 is SGHAT and CDR2 is FQNNGV. This CDR3 has 15 residues. CDR3 residues: CASSLVGRANSPLHF. CDR3 bases: TGTGCCAGCAGCTTAGTAGGCAGAGCTAATTCACCCCTCCACTTT.

The gene calls are TRBV5-4 and TRBJ2-7; 8 bases are shared with TRBD1. Trimming removed 3 bases from V and 3 bases from J; junction bases left unmatched: 5. Germline values: CDR1 SGHNT, CDR2 YYREEE (reference sequence). CDR3 size: 14 residues. The CDR3 sequence: CASSSRGTGYEQYF. The DNA for the CDR3 is TGTGCCAGCAGCTCACGAGGGACAGGCTACGAGCAGTACTTC.

V and J are TRBV7-2 and TRBJ1-4; D unresolved. The V gene lost 1 base and the J gene lost 8 bases, with 8 bases spanning the gap. CDR1 is SGHTA, CDR2 FQGNSA, per germline. The CDR3 is 13 amino acids. Here the CDR3 reads CASSLEAAEKLFF. DNA of the CDR3: TGTGCCAGCAGCTTAGAGGCAGCCGAAAAACTGTTTTTT.

This clonotype was recorded only once. The chain recombines TRBV10-3 with TRBJ2-3; the D gene is possibly TRBD1 (5 bases). CDR3 size: 15 residues. V lost 0 bases and J 4 bases, leaving 11 bases between the germline ends. The germline gives CDR1 ENHRY, CDR2 SYGVKD. The CDR3, as DNA: TGTGCCATCAGTGAGTCGCAGTGGGGCCCAGATACGCAGTATTTT. Its protein is CAISESQWGPDTQYF.

The rearrangement links TRBV5-1 to TRBJ2-7; maybe TRBD1 (5 bases). V was trimmed by 4 bases and J by 2 bases, leaving 16 bases between them. The CDR3 extends over 15 amino acids. Germline values: CDR1 SGHRS, CDR2 YFSETQ. The CDR3 region is CASSQSTETPYEQYF. CDR3 in DNA: TGCGCCAGCAGCCAATCGACAGAAACACCCTACGAGCAGTACTTC.

A few counts support this clonotype. The chain has TRBV29-1 and TRBJ2-1; 7 positions agree with TRBD1. The CDR3 is 14 residues long. Per the germline V gene, CDR1 is SQVTM and CDR2 is ANQGSEA. Losses at the gene ends were 8 bases for V and 0 bases for J; bases not matched to a gene: 7. CDR3: CSLSRGSSYNEQFF. In nucleotides, the CDR3 is TGCAGCCTAAGCAGGGGGAGCTCCTACAATGAGCAGTTCTTC.

The V and J genes are TRBV6-6 and TRBJ2-1, with D perhaps TRBD2 (6 bases). Trimming shortened V by 5 bases and J by 8 bases, and 22 bases separated the two germline ends. Per the germline V gene, CDR1 is MNHNY and CDR2 is SVGAGI (reference sequence). This CDR3 has 16 residues. The CDR3 loop reads CASSLEPGLGWDEQFF. The CDR3 DNA reads as TGTGCCAGCAGTCTCGAACCGGGACTGGGATGGGATGAGCAGTTCTTC.

The chain carries TRBV12-3 or TRBV12-4 and TRBJ2-1, with 8 bases that match TRBD2. V was clipped by 5 bases and J by 10 bases; unmatched bases: 13. The length of the CDR3 is 15 residues. The CDR3 reads CASSPRGSGTTEQFF. CDR3 bases: TGTGCCAGCAGTCCCCGGGGTAGCGGGACAACGGAGCAGTTCTTC.

This clonotype has more than one count but fewer than ten. The chain carries TRBV5-5 and TRBJ2-5; D not certain. Between the trimmed V and J ends, which lost 2 bases and 11 bases, there was a span of 25 bases. This CDR3 comprises 16 residues. Looked up from germline, CDR1 is SGHKS and CDR2 is YYEKEE (reference sequence). CDR3 sequence reads: CASSLRAGGTYNEQYF. Written as DNA, the CDR3 is TGTGCCAGCAGCTTAAGGGCAGGCGGCACCTACAATGAGCAGTACTTC.

This clonotype showed up many times. The rearrangement uses TRBV5-1 and TRBJ2-1, with 7 bases matching TRBD2. V was clipped by 3 bases and J by 9 bases; unmatched bases: 12. The CDR3 runs to 15 residues. The germline V gene has CDR1 SGHRS and CDR2 YFSETQ. CDR3 nucleotides: TGCGCCAGCAGCTCCCTAGCGGCCCGCGACAGTGAGCAGTTCTTC. Its protein is CASSSLAARDSEQFF.

The chain links TRBV5-1 to TRBJ1-2, with TRBD1 identical over 9 bases. The CDR3 contains 14 residues. Trimming took 0 bases from V and 8 from J; bases not matched to a gene: 5. CDR1 and CDR2 from the germline V gene are SGHRS and YFSETQ. CDR3 bases: TGCGCCAGCAGCTTGGAGGGGACAGGGACCGGCTACACCTTC. It translates to CASSLEGTGTGYTF.

In this sample, this clonotype turned up a few times. CDR3 nucleotides: TGTGCCAGCAGAGGGACATTTCTAGCCAAAAACATTCAGTACTTC. It codes for CASRGTFLAKNIQYF. The chain joins TRBV28 to TRBJ2-4; perhaps TRBD1 as D (6 bases). The germline gives CDR1 MDHEN, CDR2 SYDVKM. With 6 bases removed from V and 0 bases from J, the gap between germline ends came to 12 bases. This CDR3 is 15 amino acids long.

The chain has TRBV20-1 and TRBJ2-5, with 8 bases matching TRBD1. The trim removed 6 bases at V and 5 bases at J, leaving 8 bases unmatched. The germline V gene encodes CDR1 DFQATT and CDR2 SNEGSKA (reference sequence). The CDR3 extends over 13 amino acids. The CDR3 is CSASDRVVETQYF. CDR3 sequence (DNA): TGCAGTGCATCGGACAGGGTCGTGGAGACCCAGTACTTC.

Ten or more counts support this clonotype. A single base separates this from a much larger clone, so it may be a read error. The chain employs TRBV7-7 and TRBJ2-1; D possibly uses TRBD1 or TRBD2 (5 bases each). The last part of the DNA fits TRBJ2-7 better; the J call may be wrong. Germline V gene data show CDR1 as SSHAT and CDR2 as FNYEAQ (reference sequence). The CDR3 contains 15 residues. CDR3: CASSLGDGFYNEQYF. The CDR3 nucleotides are TGTGCCAGCAGCTTAGGGGACGGTTTCTACAATGAGCAGTACTTC.

Remarks on this clonotype: Mismatch with germline at one junction end may stem from a read error. The chain joins TRBV28 to TRBJ2-1; TRBD1 agrees at 8 bases. CDR1 MDHEN and CDR2 SYDVKM come from the germline V gene. This CDR3 comprises 19 residues. DNA of the CDR3: TGTGCCAGCAGTTTTGGACAGGGAGGATCCCCGGGGGATTACAATGGGCAGTTCTTC. This translates into CASSFGQGGSPGDYNGQFF.

This clonotype showed up just a few times. This chain uses TRBV7-6 with TRBJ2-5; TRBD1 is a possible D gene (7 bases). This CDR3 is 16 amino acids long. Germline lookup yields CDR1 SGHVS and CDR2 FNYEAQ. Trimming shortened V by 0 bases and J by 5 bases, and 16 bases separated the two germline ends. CDR3 sequence: CASSLAQAGGLETQYF. The CDR3 DNA reads as TGTGCCAGCAGCTTAGCGCAGGCAGGGGGGCTTGAGACCCAGTACTTC.

The chain is built from TRBV4-2 and TRBJ1-2; TRBD1 is a possible D gene (6 bases). The CDR3 has 13 amino acids. CDR1 and CDR2 from the germline V gene are LGHNA and YNFKEQ. Trimming took 10 bases from V and 4 from J, leaving 16 bases between them. The CDR3 DNA reads as TGTGCCACCTCAGGGGCAGGGAGCTATGGCTACACCTTC. Its translation: CATSGAGSYGYTF.

The chain has TRBV29-1 and TRBJ1-4, with D perhaps TRBD1 (6 bases). The CDR3 has 12 amino acids. Germline V gene sequence: CDR1 SQVTM, CDR2 ANQGSEA. The V and J ends lost 6 bases and 5 bases respectively, with 10 bases between them. The CDR3, as DNA: TGCAGCGTACGAGGGGGGAATGAAAAACTGTTTTTT. Residues: CSVRGGNEKLFF.

This clonotype has a handful of counts. This chain connects TRBV12-3 or TRBV12-4 to TRBJ2-1, with TRBD1 as a possible D gene (5 bases). CDR3 length: 14 amino acids. Trimming shortened V by 4 bases and J by 7 bases, and 14 bases separated the two germline ends. CDR3 region: CASSSGHLRNEQFF. CDR3 nucleotides: TGTGCCAGCAGTTCTGGACACTTGAGAAATGAGCAGTTCTTC.

Many counts were recorded for this clonotype. V and J are TRBV12-3 or TRBV12-4 and TRBJ2-5; D gene unclear. This CDR3 region has 14 residues. Trimming cost V 2 bases and J 4 bases, with 11 bases left between them. The CDR3 is CASSLNGKGETQYF. The CDR3 DNA reads TGTGCCAGCAGTTTAAATGGCAAGGGAGAGACCCAGTACTTC.

CDR3 residues: CASSLGILAGKQFF. The CDR3 nucleotides read TGTGCCAGCAGCCTCGGGATTCTTGCGGGCAAGCAGTTCTTC. The chain employs TRBV14 and TRBJ2-1, with D tentatively TRBD2 (5 bases). V lost 4 bases and J 11 bases, leaving 18 bases between the germline ends. Germline V gives CDR1 SGHDN, CDR2 FVKESK. CDR3 length: 14 amino acids.

The V call is TRBV11-3, the J call TRBJ2-1; 10 bases line up with TRBD2. This CDR3 region has 15 residues. J gave up 6 bases and V 5 bases, and 7 bases lay outside the gene matches. CDR1 and CDR2 from the germline V gene are SGHNT and YENEEA. CDR3 nucleotides: TGTGCCAGCAGCGCCAGGACTAGCGGATTCAATGAGCAGTTCTTC. It codes for CASSARTSGFNEQFF.

This clonotype has ten or more counts. This sequence joins TRBV7-2 and TRBJ2-5, with D perhaps given as TRBD1 or TRBD2 (5 bases each). Germline-derived CDR1 and CDR2 are SGHTA and FQGNSA. The length of the CDR3 is 15 residues. V was cut by 8 bases and J by 1 base, with 17 bases left in between. CDR3 nucleotides: TGTGCCAGCCTTGAAGGGGTCGGACTCCAAGAGACCCAGTACTTC. This sequence encodes CASLEGVGLQETQYF.